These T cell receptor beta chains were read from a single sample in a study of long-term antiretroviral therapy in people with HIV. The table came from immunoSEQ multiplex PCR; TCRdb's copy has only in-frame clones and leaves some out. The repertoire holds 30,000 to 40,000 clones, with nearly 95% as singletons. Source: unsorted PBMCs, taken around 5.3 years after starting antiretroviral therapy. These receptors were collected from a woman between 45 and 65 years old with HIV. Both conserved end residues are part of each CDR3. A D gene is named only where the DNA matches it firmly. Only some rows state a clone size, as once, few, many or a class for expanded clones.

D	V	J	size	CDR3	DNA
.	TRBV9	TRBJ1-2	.	CASSVDGNHYGYTF	TGTGCCAGCAGCGTGGACGGAAATCACTATGGCTACACCTTC
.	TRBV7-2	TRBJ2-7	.	CASSLAAGDEQYF	TGTGCCAGCAGCTTAGCGGCAGGAGACGAGCAGTACTTC
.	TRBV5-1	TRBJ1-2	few	CASSSATGPYGYTF	TGCGCCAGCAGCTCGGCGACAGGTCCCTATGGCTACACCTTC
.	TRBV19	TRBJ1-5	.	CASSITGNQHF	TGTGCCAGTAGTATCACAGGGAACCAGCATTTT
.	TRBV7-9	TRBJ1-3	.	CASHQTGGELSIYF	TGTGCCAGCCATCAAACGGGGGGGGAACTCTCCATATATTTT
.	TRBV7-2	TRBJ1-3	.	CASSFGPAYGNTIYF	TGTGCCAGCAGCTTCGGACCGGCTTATGGAAACACCATATATTTT
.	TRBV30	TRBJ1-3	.	CAWSVLLGDGNTIYF	TGTGCCTGGAGTGTCTTACTCGGAGACGGAAACACCATATATTTT
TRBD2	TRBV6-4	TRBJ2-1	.	CASSDSSGGAHEQFF	TGTGCCAGCAGTGACTCCAGCGGGGGGGCCCATGAGCAGTTCTTC
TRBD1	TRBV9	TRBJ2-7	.	CASSVGQGAPYEQYF	TGTGCCAGCAGCGTAGGACAGGGGGCCCCCTACGAGCAGTACTTC
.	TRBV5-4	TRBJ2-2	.	CASSRQVSNTGELFF	TGTGCCAGCAGCCGACAGGTCTCGAACACCGGGGAGCTGTTTTTT
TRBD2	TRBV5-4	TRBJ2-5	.	CASSLVGGGGETQYF	TGTGCCAGCAGCTTGGTTGGCGGGGGGGGTGAGACCCAGTACTTC
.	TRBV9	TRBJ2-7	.	CANRSLYEQYF	TGTGCAAACCGCTCCCTCTACGAGCAGTACTTC
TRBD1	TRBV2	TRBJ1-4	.	CASSPGQGHEKLFF	TGTGCCAGCAGCCCGGGACAGGGACACGAAAAACTGTTTTTT
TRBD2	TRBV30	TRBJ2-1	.	CACRGSGGNEQFF	TGTGCCTGCCGCGGAAGCGGGGGCAATGAGCAGTTCTTC
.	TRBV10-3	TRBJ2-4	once	CAISVLQSPKNIQYF	TGTGCCATCAGTGTCTTACAGTCTCCCAAAAACATTCAGTACTTC
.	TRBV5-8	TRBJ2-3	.	CASTGPGASTDTQYF	TGTGCCAGCACCGGTCCCGGGGCTAGCACAGATACGCAGTATTTT
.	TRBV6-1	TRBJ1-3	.	CASSSDFSGNTIYF	TGTGCCAGCAGTTCAGACTTCTCTGGAAACACCATATATTTT
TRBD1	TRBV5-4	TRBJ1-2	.	CASSPQGQGHYGYTF	TGTGCCAGCAGTCCACAGGGACAGGGACACTATGGCTACACCTTC
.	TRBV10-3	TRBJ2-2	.	CAFGGNTGELFF	TGTGCCTTCGGGGGGAACACCGGGGAGCTGTTTTTT
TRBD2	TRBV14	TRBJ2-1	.	CASSQALEGGGLEDEQFF	TGTGCCAGCAGCCAAGCCCTCGAGGGCGGGGGGCTCGAGGATGAGCAGTTCTTC
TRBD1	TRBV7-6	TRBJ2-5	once	CASSLRQGWETQYF	TGTGCCAGCAGCTTAAGACAGGGGTGGGAGACCCAGTACTTC
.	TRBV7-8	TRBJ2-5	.	CASSLAAPEQETQYF	TGTGCCAGCAGCTTAGCGGCCCCCGAGCAAGAGACCCAGTACTTC
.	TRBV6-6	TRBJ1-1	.	CASRARTDMNTEAFF	TGTGCCAGCAGGGCAAGGACAGACATGAACACTGAAGCTTTCTTT
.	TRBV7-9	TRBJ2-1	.	CASSYDYSYNEQFF	TGTGCCAGCAGCTATGACTACTCCTACAATGAGCAGTTCTTC
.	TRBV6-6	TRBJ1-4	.	CASSYGGQYEKLFF	TGTGCCAGCAGTTACGGCGGACAGTATGAAAAACTGTTTTTT
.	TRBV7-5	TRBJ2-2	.	CASSFYDGTGELFF	TGTGCCAGCAGCTTTTATGACGGCACCGGGGAGCTGTTTTTT
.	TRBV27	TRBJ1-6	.	CASSLATPSGGTNSPLHF	TGTGCCAGCAGTTTAGCCACCCCTAGCGGAGGGACTAATTCACCCCTCCACTTT
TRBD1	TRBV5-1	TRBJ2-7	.	CASRHRQDPGQGKPISYEQYF	TGCGCCAGCAGACACCGCCAAGATCCGGGACAGGGTAAACCAATCTCCTACGAGCAGTACTTC
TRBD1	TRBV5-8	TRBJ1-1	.	CASSSGQGAQNTEAFF	TGTGCCAGCAGCTCCGGACAGGGGGCGCAGAACACTGAAGCTTTCTTT
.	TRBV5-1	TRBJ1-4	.	CASSLAPGSGNEKLFF	TGCGCCAGCAGCTTGGCGCCCGGGAGCGGTAATGAAAAACTGTTTTTT
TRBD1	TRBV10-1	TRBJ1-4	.	CASRGQDEKLFF	TGCGCCAGCAGAGGACAGGACGAAAAACTGTTTTTT